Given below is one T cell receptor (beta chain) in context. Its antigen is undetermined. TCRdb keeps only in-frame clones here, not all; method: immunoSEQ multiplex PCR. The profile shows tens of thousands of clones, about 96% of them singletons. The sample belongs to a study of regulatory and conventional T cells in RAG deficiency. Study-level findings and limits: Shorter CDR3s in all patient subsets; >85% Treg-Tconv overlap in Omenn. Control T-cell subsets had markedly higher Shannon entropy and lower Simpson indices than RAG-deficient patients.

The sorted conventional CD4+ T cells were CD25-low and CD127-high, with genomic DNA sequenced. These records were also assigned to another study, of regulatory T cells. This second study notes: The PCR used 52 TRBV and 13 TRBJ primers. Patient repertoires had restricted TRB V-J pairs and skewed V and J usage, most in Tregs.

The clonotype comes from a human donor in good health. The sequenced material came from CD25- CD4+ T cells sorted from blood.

The CDR3 sequence is CASSSQQGARRLRETQYF. The CDR3 nucleotides are TGTGCCAGCAGCTCCCAACAGGGGGCGCGACGACTTAGGGAGACCCAGTACTTC. The rearrangement joins TRBV11-2 to TRBJ2-5, with 9 bases fitting TRBD1. Germline V lookup: CDR1 SGHAT, CDR2 FQNNGV. Trimming took 4 bases from V and 5 from J; bases not matched to a gene: 17. This CDR3 region has 18 residues.